What follows is one T cell receptor beta chain and its context. As yet, its antigen is unknown. V lost 5 bases, J lost 4 bases, and 15 bases lay in between. Germline CDR1 is SGHRS and CDR2 is YFSETQ. The length of the CDR3 is 14 residues. One entry per CDR3 protein results from TCRdb running MiXCR on the 5' RACE reads. The sample contains a few hundred thousand distinct CDR3 sequences, roughly 18% of which appear only once. The data derive from a study of T-cell memory formation after mild COVID-19. Study results and caveats: Shrinking CD4+ clones resided mostly in CM and EM, and CD8+ ones in EMRA.

This sequence originates from a man aged 18 to 29 who had mild COVID-19 (a few samples of this study predate the infection). Cell type and time point are not known. This chain connects TRBV5-1 to TRBJ1-1; D unclear. The sequenced sample was PBMCs or a T cell subset sorted from them (not recorded which). This CDR3 is CASRPTDWATEAFF. CDR3 nucleotides: TGCGCCAGCAGACCTACCGACTGGGCCACTGAAGCTTTCTTT. Supplemented by reference TRBV5-1 and TRBJ1-1, the full variable domain reads KAGVTQTPRYLIKTRGQQVTLSCSPISGHRSVSWYQQTPGQGLQFLFEYFSETQRNKGNFPGRFSGRQFSNSRSEMNVSTLELGDSALYLCASRPTDWATEAFFGQGTRLTVV.